This TCR beta chain derives from a study of blood T cell repertoires in COVID-19. Study summary: COVID-19 samples collected from the United States, Italy and Spain covered acute and convalescent phases. From T cells, B-cell-depleted T cells, or PBMCs came the material, which was cDNA or gDNA.

In terms of age and location, participants ranged from roughly 18 to 90 years and lived in about two dozen US areas. Measured with immunoSEQ multiplex PCR; TCRdb has only the in-frame clones, and not every one. Of hundreds of thousands of clones in the sample, 65% to 90% were seen once. CDR1 SGHAT and CDR2 FQNNGV come from the germline V gene. Trimming at V came to 5 bases and at J to 6 bases, leaving 15 bases not matched to a gene. The CDR3 spans 17 residues. The sequencing input was PBMCs or T cells enriched from blood (not recorded which). The sequence derives from a woman between 40 and 50 years old with acute COVID-19. The rearrangement links TRBV11-2 to TRBJ2-2; 7 positions agree with TRBD1. CDR3 protein: CASSPVGDRSRSGELFF. The CDR3 nucleotides read TGTGCCAGCAGCCCAGTAGGGGACAGATCGAGGTCCGGGGAGCTGTTTTTT. The variable domain in full, completed from reference TRBV11-2 and TRBJ2-2, reads EAGVAQSPRYKIIEKRQSVAFWCNPISGHATLYWYQQILGQGPKLLIQFQNNGVVDDSQLPKDRFSAERLKGVDSTLKIQPAKLEDSAVYLCASSPVGDRSRSGELFFGEGSRLTVL.